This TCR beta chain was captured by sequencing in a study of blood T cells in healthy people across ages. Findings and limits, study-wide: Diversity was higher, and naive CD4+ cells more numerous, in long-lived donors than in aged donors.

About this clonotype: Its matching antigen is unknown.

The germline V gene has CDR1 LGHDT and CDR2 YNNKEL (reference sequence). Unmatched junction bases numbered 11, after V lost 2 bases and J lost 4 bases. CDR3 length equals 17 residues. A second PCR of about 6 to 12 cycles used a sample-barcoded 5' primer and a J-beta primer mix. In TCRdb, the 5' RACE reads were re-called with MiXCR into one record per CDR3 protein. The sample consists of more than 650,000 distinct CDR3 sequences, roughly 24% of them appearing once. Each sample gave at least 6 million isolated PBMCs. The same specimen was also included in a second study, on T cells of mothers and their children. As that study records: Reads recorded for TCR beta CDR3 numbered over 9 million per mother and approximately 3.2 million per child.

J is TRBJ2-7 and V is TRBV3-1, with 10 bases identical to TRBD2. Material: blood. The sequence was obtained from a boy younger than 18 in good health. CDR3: CASSQYPGLARIYEQYF. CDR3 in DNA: TGTGCCAGCAGCCAATACCCGGGACTAGCGAGGATTTACGAGCAGTACTTC.